This T cell receptor beta chain is drawn from a study of T cell responses to AZD1222 COVID-19 vaccine. Study results and caveats: Mostly white British, mostly female donors; authors suggested clonal diversity may be underestimated. Epitopes outside B.1.351 and B.1.1.7 mutated regions reportedly drew nearly half of spike TCRs. The peak T cell response came first, and repertoires were sampled only after it.

TCRdb's table, derived via immunoSEQ multiplex PCR, lists solely in-frame clones and lacks some. Here the sample spans 130,000 to 150,000 clones, approximately 89% being singletons. The analysis combined second doses at about 4 or about 12 weeks. About this clone itself: The antigen remains unidentified.

The TCR was taken from an adult who received the AZD1222 COVID-19 vaccine. The specimen was peripheral blood, collected 28 days after the second AZD1222 dose.

CDR3 loop: CASSTPGLAGWNEQFF. The DNA of the CDR3 is TGTGCCAGCAGCACCCCGGGACTAGCGGGATGGAATGAGCAGTTCTTC. This rearrangement joins TRBV13 to TRBJ2-1, with 13 bases that match TRBD2. This CDR3 spans 16 amino acids. The V and J ends lost 5 bases and 7 bases, in that order; junction bases with no gene match: 8. Germline V CDR1 and CDR2: PRHDT, FYEKMQ (reference sequence).